The next 20 T cell receptor beta chains were all read from a single sample in a study of Graves' ophthalmopathy and Graves' hyperthyroidism (dated by TCRdb to 2017 to 2018). Sequencing relied on an Illumina HiSeq 2000. For repertoire sequencing, TCR beta CDR3 regions were amplified from RNA transcripts. The first round was an RT-PCR using HTBI primers with the Qiagen OneStep RT-PCR kit, and this first round was followed by a second-round multiplex PCR, then size selection and purification. Using fastp trimming at Q25 and MiXCR clonotype assembly, TCRdb reanalyzed the public sequencing data and kept in-frame beta chains. Identical CDR3 protein sequences are pooled into one entry, listed with their most common genes and DNA. Counted in this sample were around 660,000 distinct CDR3 sequences; approximately 39% of them appeared once. Over 2.5% of the sample rests with the top ten. Sequencing was done on a sample of peripheral blood. These TCRs come from an adult man with Graves' ophthalmopathy.

The chain links TRBV25-1 to TRBJ1-6; D possibly corresponds to TRBD1 (5 bases). V was cut by 2 bases and J by 8 bases, with 13 bases left in between. The CDR3 is made up of 15 amino acids. Germline loops: CDR1 MGHDK, CDR2 SYGVNS. CDR3 residues: CASSEGRGADSPLHF. CDR3 coding DNA: TGTGCCAGCAGTGAAGGTCGTGGGGCAGATTCACCCCTCCACTTT.

The chain links TRBV6-6 to TRBJ1-1; D possibly corresponds to TRBD1 (6 bases). V lost 2 bases, J lost 1 base, and 14 bases lay in between. Germline CDR1 and CDR2: MNHNY and SVGAGI (reference sequence). This CDR3 comprises 16 residues. The CDR3: CASSYLGRTENTEAFF. The DNA for the CDR3 is TGTGCCAGCAGTTACCTGGGCAGGACAGAGAACACTGAAGCTTTCTTT.

Here the CDR3 reads CSARSTSGSQETQYF. The CDR3 nucleotides read TGCAGTGCTAGATCTACTAGCGGGAGCCAAGAGACCCAGTACTTC. The chain links TRBV20-1 to TRBJ2-5, with 11 bases aligning to TRBD2. The CDR3 has 15 amino acids. The germline V gene has CDR1 DFQATT and CDR2 SNEGSKA (reference sequence). Germline trimming cut 2 bases from V and 1 base from J; bases unmatched to any gene: 3.

The chain has TRBV7-2 and TRBJ1-2; the D is unclear. The CDR3 is made up of 12 amino acids. V lost 6 bases, J lost 4 bases, and 9 bases lay in between. CDR1 and CDR2 from the germline V gene are SGHTA and FQGNSA. CDR3 sequence reads: CASRGPSYGYTF. The CDR3 nucleotides read TGTGCCAGCAGAGGACCGAGCTATGGCTACACCTTC. The whole variable domain, remainder taken from reference TRBV7-2 and TRBJ1-2, is GAGVSQSPSNKVTEKGKDVELRCDPISGHTALYWYRQSLGQGLEFLIYFQGNSAPDKSGLPSDRFSAERTGGSVSTLTIQRTQQEDSAVYLCASRGPSYGYTFGSGTRLTVV.

The gene calls are TRBV7-2 and TRBJ2-5; a possible D gene is TRBD1 (6 bases). Germline lookup yields CDR1 SGHTA and CDR2 FQGNSA. Trimming stripped 2 bases from V and 4 bases from J, with 35 bases between. This CDR3 is 22 amino acids long. CDR3 sequence: CASSLKGGVAILIRFDPETQYF. The DNA of the CDR3 is TGTGCCAGCAGCTTAAAAGGGGGTGTCGCGATCTTAATCCGTTTTGACCCAGAGACCCAGTACTTC.

This chain links TRBV7-9 with TRBJ2-7, with TRBD1 matching 11 bases. Germline V gene lookup returns CDR1 SEHNR and CDR2 FQNEAQ (reference sequence). V dropped 5 bases and J dropped 5; count of bases not matched to a gene: 8. This CDR3 region has 15 residues. CDR3 amino acids: CASSDRTGGLNEQYF. The CDR3 DNA is TGTGCCAGCAGCGACCGGACAGGGGGCTTGAACGAGCAGTACTTC.

As to this clonotype: A read error may account for a junction end that differs from germline. The gene calls are TRBV7-2 and TRBJ2-7; 10 nucleotides agree with TRBD2. The CDR3 has 17 residues. Germline V gives CDR1 SGHTA, CDR2 FQGNSA. CDR3 region: CASSQDWTSGDYYEQYF. The CDR3 region has the DNA TGCGCCAGCAGCCAAGATTGGACTAGCGGAGACTACTACGAGCAGTACTTC.

The chain carries TRBV7-9 and TRBJ2-5; a possible D gene is TRBD1 (6 bases). The V end lost 9 bases, the J end lost 5 bases, and 22 bases lay between the germline ends. This CDR3 comprises 15 residues. The germline gives CDR1 SEHNR, CDR2 FQNEAQ (reference sequence). The CDR3 region has the DNA TGTGCCAGTAGTCCTTCGCCAGGGGCGAGGGAGACCCAGTACTTC. It translates to CASSPSPGARETQYF.

This clonotype occurred many times. The chain employs TRBV6-6 and TRBJ2-5, with D perhaps matching TRBD1 (6 bases). V was pared by 10 bases and J by 5 bases, with 14 bases between. CDR3 length: 12 amino acids. Germline assignment: CDR1 MNHNY and CDR2 SVGAGI (reference sequence). CDR3 protein: CATEGHQETQYF. DNA for the CDR3: TGTGCCACCGAGGGACATCAGGAGACCCAGTACTTC.

This clonotype was detected only a few times. The chain combines TRBV4-3 with TRBJ1-3; 9 positions match TRBD1. The germline gives CDR1 LGHNA, CDR2 YSLEER. CDR3 length: 15 residues. With 1 base clipped from V and 7 bases from J, the junction kept 5 bases outside the gene matches. The CDR3 DNA is TGCGCCAGCAGCCAAGTAGGGACAGGGCGTAACACCATATATTTT. Its translation is CASSQVGTGRNTIYF.

In this sample, this clonotype turned up many times. This chain connects TRBV20-1 to TRBJ1-1, with 7 bases matching TRBD1. The CDR3 spans 12 residues. Germline CDR1 and CDR2: DFQATT and SNEGSKA (reference sequence). J lost 7 bases, V lost 6 bases, and 8 bases had no gene match. CDR3 protein: CSALRGLSEAFF. The CDR3 nucleotides read TGCAGTGCGTTAAGGGGGCTCAGTGAAGCTTTCTTT.

There are many counts of this clonotype. The chain joins TRBV4-1 to TRBJ2-7; D uncertain. The CDR3 runs to 13 residues. V was shortened by 4 bases and J by 8 bases, with 15 bases between the two germline ends. Per germline, CDR1 MGHRA and CDR2 YSYEKL. This CDR3 reads CASSPIFPRQQYF. The DNA of the CDR3 is TGCGCCAGCAGCCCAATTTTCCCGAGACAGCAGTACTTC.

The chain couples TRBV19 to TRBJ1-1; D is uncertain. Deletions cut 3 bases from V and 4 bases from J, with 9 bases between. Germline values: CDR1 LNHDA, CDR2 SQIVND (reference sequence). This CDR3 contains 13 residues. CDR3 in amino acids: CASSMAPVTEAFF. Written as DNA, the CDR3 is TGTGCCAGTAGTATGGCCCCGGTCACTGAAGCTTTCTTT. The variable domain in full, completed from reference TRBV19 and TRBJ1-1, reads DGGITQSPKYLFRKEGQNVTLSCEQNLNHDAMYWYRQDPGQGLRLIYYSQIVNDFQKGDIAEGYSVSREKKESFPLTVTSAQKNPTAFYLCASSMAPVTEAFFGQGTRLTVV.

The chain carries TRBV25-1 and TRBJ1-4, with 9 bases matching TRBD1. Germline assignment: CDR1 MGHDK and CDR2 SYGVNS. This CDR3 is built from 19 residues. V was pared by 1 base and J by 7 bases, with 16 bases of the junction left unmatched. The CDR3 reads CASSEWLGQGTQTGEKLFF. Here the CDR3 DNA reads TGTGCCAGCAGTGAATGGTTGGGACAGGGCACCCAGACGGGTGAAAAACTGTTTTTT.

Of note for this clonotype: A much more abundant neighbour one base away suggests this may be a read error. This chain links TRBV2 with TRBJ2-7; TRBD1 matches at 10 bases. V was clipped by 7 bases and J by 1 base; unmatched bases: 4. Germline lookup yields CDR1 SNHLY and CDR2 FYNNEI. This CDR3 contains 14 residues. CDR3 in amino acids: CASIEGQGSYEQYF. Written as DNA, the CDR3 is TGTGCCAGCATAGAGGGACAGGGGTCCTACGAGCAGTACTTC.

This clonotype was observed a few times. The rearrangement links TRBV2 to TRBJ2-2; 8 bases map to TRBD1. Per the germline V gene, CDR1 is SNHLY and CDR2 is FYNNEI. There are 16 residues in the CDR3. Losses at the gene ends were 2 bases for V and 5 bases for J; bases not matched to a gene: 7. CDR3 bases: TGTGCCAGCAGTGAAACGGGACAGGCAGGGACCGGGGAGCTGTTTTTT. Translation gives CASSETGQAGTGELFF.

Turning to this clonotype: This may be a read error, as it is one base from a much larger clone. V gene TRBV12-3 or TRBV12-4 combines with J gene TRBJ1-1; no definite D call. Trimming cost V 6 bases and J 1 base, with 18 bases left between them. CDR3 length: 16 residues. In DNA, the CDR3 is TGTGCCAGCAGCTCGAACGAAAGGGCGGGGAACACTGAAGCTTTCTTT. Residues: CASSSNERAGNTEAFF.

The rearrangement links TRBV7-6 to TRBJ1-2; D gene unclear. The CDR3 covers 15 residues. The V end was cut by 1 base, the J end by 4 bases, with 13 bases between. From germline, CDR1 is SGHVS and CDR2 FNYEAQ. The CDR3, as DNA: TGTGCCAGCAGCTTAGGGCTTCATGCCGCCTATGGCTACACCTTC. Protein product: CASSLGLHAAYGYTF. Combining the CDR3 with reference TRBV7-6 and TRBJ1-2 gives the whole variable domain GAGVSQSPRYKVTKRGQDVALRCDPISGHVSLYWYRQALGQGPEFLTYFNYEAQQDKSGLPNDRFSAERPEGSISTLTIQRTEQRDSAMYRCASSLGLHAAYGYTFGSGTRLTVV.

This chain uses TRBV20-1 with TRBJ1-4, with 11 bases aligning to TRBD1. The trim removed 6 bases at V and 11 bases at J, leaving 5 bases unmatched. Germline-derived CDR1 and CDR2 are DFQATT and SNEGSKA (reference sequence). The CDR3 runs 12 residues. Here the CDR3 reads CSAAGTGGKLFF. Here the CDR3 DNA reads TGCAGTGCGGCTGGGACAGGGGGTAAACTGTTTTTT.

A single count supports this clonotype. The rearrangement joins TRBV7-2 to TRBJ1-2; no clear D. Between the trimmed V and J ends, which lost 1 base and 10 bases, there was a span of 10 bases. This CDR3 is 12 amino acids long. From germline, CDR1 is SGHTA and CDR2 FQGNSA. CDR3 loop: CASSLGYAVYTF. The CDR3 coding sequence is TGTGCCAGCAGCTTAGGCTACGCGGTCTACACCTTC. Together with reference TRBV7-2 and TRBJ1-2, the CDR3 gives the full variable domain: GAGVSQSPSNKVTEKGKDVELRCDPISGHTALYWYRQSLGQGLEFLIYFQGNSAPDKSGLPSDRFSAERTGGSVSTLTIQRTQQEDSAVYLCASSLGYAVYTFGSGTRLTVV.